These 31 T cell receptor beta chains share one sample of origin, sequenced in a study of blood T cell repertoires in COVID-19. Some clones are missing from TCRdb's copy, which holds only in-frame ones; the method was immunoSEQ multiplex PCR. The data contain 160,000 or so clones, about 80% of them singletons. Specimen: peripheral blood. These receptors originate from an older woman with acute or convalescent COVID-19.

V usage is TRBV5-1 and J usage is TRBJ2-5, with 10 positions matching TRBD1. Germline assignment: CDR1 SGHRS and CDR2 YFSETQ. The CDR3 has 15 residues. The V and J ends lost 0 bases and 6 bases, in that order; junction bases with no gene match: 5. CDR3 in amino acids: CASSLDSGQGQTQYF. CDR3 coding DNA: TGCGCCAGCAGCTTGGATTCGGGACAGGGGCAGACCCAGTACTTC.

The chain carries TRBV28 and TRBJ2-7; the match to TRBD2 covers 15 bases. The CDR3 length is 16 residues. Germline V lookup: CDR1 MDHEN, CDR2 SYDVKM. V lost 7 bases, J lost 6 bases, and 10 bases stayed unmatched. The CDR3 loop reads CASNVPGLAGGGEQYF. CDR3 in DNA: TGTGCCAGCAACGTGCCGGGACTAGCGGGAGGTGGCGAGCAGTACTTC.

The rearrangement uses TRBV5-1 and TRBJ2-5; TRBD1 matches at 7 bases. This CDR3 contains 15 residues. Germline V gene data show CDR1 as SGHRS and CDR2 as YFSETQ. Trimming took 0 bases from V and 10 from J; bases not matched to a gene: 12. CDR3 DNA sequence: TGCGCCAGCAGCTTGGCCGGGACGCAGGGGGATATCCAGTACTTC. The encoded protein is CASSLAGTQGDIQYF. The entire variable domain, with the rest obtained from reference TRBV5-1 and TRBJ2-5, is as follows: KAGVTQTPRYLIKTRGQQVTLSCSPISGHRSVSWYQQTPGQGLQFLFEYFSETQRNKGNFPGRFSGRQFSNSRSEMNVSTLELGDSALYLCASSLAGTQGDIQYFGPGTRLLVL.

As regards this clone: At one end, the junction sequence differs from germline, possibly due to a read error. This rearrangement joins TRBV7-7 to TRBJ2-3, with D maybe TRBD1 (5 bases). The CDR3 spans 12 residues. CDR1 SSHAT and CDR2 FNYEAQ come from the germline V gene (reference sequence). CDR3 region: CASSPEQGTQYF. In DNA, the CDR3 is TGTGCTAGCAGCCCAGAGCAGGGAACGCAGTATTTT.

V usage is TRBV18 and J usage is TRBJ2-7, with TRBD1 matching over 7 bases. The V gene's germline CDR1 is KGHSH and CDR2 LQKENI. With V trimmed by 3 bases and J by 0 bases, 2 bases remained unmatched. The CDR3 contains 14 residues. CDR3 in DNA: TGTGCCAGCTCACCTTCAGGGGGCTCCTACGAGCAGTACTTC. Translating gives CASSPSGGSYEQYF.

CDR3 sequence: CASSGLAGRADTQYF. The DNA of the CDR3 is TGTGCCAGCAGTGGACTAGCGGGGAGGGCAGATACGCAGTATTTT. The chain links TRBV2 to TRBJ2-3; 11 bases fit TRBD2. Germline values: CDR1 SNHLY, CDR2 FYNNEI. V gave up 4 bases and J gave up 4 bases; unmatched junction bases: 4. This CDR3 is built from 15 residues.

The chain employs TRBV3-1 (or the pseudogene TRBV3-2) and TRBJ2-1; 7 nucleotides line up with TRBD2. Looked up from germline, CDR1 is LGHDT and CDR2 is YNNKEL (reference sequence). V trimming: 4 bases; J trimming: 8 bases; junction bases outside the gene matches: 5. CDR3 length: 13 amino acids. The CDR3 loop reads CASSPTSPDEQFF. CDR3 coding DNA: TGTGCCAGCAGCCCGACTAGCCCGGATGAGCAGTTCTTC.

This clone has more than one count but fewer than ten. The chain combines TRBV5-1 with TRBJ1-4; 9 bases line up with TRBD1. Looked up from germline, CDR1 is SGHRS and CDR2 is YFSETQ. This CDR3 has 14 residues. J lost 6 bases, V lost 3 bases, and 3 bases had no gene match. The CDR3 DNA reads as TGCGCCAGCAGCTCTCGGACAGGGGATGAAAAACTGTTTTTT. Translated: CASSSRTGDEKLFF. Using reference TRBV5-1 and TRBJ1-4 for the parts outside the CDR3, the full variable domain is KAGVTQTPRYLIKTRGQQVTLSCSPISGHRSVSWYQQTPGQGLQFLFEYFSETQRNKGNFPGRFSGRQFSNSRSEMNVSTLELGDSALYLCASSSRTGDEKLFFGSGTQLSVL.

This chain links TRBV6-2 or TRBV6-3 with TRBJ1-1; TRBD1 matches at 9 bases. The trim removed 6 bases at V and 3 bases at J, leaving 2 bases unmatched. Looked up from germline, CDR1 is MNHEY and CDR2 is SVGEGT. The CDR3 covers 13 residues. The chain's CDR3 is CASSRTGDTEAFF. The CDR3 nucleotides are TGTGCCAGCAGCCGGACAGGGGACACTGAAGCTTTCTTT.

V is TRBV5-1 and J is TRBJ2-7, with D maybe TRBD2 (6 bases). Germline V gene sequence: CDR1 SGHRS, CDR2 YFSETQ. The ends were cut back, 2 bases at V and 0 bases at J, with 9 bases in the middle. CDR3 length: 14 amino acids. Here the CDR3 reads CASSFSGSSYEQYF. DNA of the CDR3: TGCGCCAGCAGCTTTTCCGGGAGCTCCTACGAGCAGTACTTC.

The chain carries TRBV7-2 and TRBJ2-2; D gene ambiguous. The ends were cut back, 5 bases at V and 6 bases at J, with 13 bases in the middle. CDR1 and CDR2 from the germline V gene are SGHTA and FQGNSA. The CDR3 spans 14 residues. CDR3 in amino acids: CASSTFVTAGELFF. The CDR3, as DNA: TGTGCCAGCAGCACCTTCGTAACGGCCGGGGAGCTGTTTTTT. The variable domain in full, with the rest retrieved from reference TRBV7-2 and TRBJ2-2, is GAGVSQSPSNKVTEKGKDVELRCDPISGHTALYWYRQSLGQGLEFLIYFQGNSAPDKSGLPSDRFSAERTGGSVSTLTIQRTQQEDSAVYLCASSTFVTAGELFFGEGSRLTVL.

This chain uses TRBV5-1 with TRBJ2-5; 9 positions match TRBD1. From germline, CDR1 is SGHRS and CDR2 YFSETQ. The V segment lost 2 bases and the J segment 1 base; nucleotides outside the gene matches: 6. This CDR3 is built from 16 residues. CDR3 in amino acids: CASSFLQGAGQETQYF. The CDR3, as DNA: TGCGCCAGCAGCTTTCTACAGGGGGCCGGCCAAGAGACCCAGTACTTC.

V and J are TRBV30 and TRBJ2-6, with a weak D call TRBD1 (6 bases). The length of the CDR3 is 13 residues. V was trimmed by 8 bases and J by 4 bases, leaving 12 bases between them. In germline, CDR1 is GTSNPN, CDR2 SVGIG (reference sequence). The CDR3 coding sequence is TGTGCCAAAACAGGGACCGGGGCCAACGTCCTGACTTTC. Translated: CAKTGTGANVLTF.

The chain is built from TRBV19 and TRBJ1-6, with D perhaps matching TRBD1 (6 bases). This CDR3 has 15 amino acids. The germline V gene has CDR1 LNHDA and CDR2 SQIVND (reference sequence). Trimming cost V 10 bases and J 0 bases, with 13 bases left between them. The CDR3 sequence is CATEGGSSYNSPLHF. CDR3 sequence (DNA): TGTGCCACCGAAGGGGGAAGCTCCTATAATTCACCCCTCCACTTT.

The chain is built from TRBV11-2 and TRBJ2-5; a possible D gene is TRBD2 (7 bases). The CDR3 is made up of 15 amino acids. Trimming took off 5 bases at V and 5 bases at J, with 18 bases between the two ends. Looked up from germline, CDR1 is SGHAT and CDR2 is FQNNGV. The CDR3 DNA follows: TGTGCCAGCAGCCCCCCCTTGGGGGGGGCGGAGACCCAGTACTTC. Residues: CASSPPLGGAETQYF.

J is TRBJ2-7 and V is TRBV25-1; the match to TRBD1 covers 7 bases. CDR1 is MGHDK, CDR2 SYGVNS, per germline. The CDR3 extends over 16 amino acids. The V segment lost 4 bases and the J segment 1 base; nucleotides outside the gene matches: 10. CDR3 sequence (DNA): TGTGCCAGCAGTGCGAACCCGGGACAGAGTTCCTACGAGCAGTACTTC. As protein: CASSANPGQSSYEQYF.

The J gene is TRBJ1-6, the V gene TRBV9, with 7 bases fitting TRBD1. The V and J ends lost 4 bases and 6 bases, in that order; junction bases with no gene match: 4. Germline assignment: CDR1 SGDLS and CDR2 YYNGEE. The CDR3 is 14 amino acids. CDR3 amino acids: CASSKDRLNSPLHF. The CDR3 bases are TGTGCCAGCAGCAAGGACAGGCTTAATTCACCCCTCCACTTT.

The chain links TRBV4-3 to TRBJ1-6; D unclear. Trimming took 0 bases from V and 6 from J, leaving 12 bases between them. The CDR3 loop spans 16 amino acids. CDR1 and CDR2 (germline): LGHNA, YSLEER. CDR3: CASSQDFSRGNSPLHF. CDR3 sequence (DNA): TGCGCCAGCAGCCAAGATTTTTCCCGGGGTAATTCACCCCTCCACTTT.

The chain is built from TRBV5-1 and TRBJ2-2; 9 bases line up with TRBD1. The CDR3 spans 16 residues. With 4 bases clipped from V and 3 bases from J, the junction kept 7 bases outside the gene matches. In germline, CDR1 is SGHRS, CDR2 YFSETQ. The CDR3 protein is CASSVSGQGHTGELFF. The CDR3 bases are TGCGCCAGCAGCGTATCCGGACAGGGGCACACCGGGGAGCTGTTTTTT.

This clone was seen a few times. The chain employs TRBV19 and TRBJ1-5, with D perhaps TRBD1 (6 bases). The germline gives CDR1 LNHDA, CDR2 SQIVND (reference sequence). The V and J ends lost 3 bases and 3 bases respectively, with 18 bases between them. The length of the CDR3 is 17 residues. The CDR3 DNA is TGTGCCAGTAGTATCCGGGGGGCGAGTACGAACAATCAGCCCCAGCATTTT. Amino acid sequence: CASSIRGASTNNQPQHF.

The CDR3 is CASSLRDMSTQYF. Here the CDR3 DNA reads TGTGCCAGCAGTTTAAGGGACATGAGTACGCAGTATTTT. The chain employs TRBV12-3 or TRBV12-4 and TRBJ2-3, with D perhaps matching TRBD1 (6 bases). V was shortened by 2 bases and J by 8 bases, with 11 bases between the two germline ends. CDR3 length: 13 residues.

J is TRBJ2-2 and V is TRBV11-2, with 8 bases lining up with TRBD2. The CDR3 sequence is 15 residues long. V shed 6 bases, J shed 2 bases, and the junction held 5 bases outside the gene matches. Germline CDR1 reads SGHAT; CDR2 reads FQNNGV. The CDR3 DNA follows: TGTGCCAGCAGTCAACTAGCGGTAAACACCGGGGAGCTGTTTTTT. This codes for CASSQLAVNTGELFF.

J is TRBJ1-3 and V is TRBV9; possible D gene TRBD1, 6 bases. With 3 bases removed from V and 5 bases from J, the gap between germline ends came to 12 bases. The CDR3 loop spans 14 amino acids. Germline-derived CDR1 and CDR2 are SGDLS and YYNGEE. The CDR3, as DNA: TGTGCCAGCAGCGGGGGCACAGGGAGAAACACCATATATTTT. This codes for CASSGGTGRNTIYF.

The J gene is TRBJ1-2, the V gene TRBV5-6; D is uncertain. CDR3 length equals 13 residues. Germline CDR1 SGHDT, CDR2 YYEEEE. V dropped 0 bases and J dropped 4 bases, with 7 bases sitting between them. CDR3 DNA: TGTGCCAGCAGCTTGGACAGCTTCTATGGCTACACCTTC. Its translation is CASSLDSFYGYTF.

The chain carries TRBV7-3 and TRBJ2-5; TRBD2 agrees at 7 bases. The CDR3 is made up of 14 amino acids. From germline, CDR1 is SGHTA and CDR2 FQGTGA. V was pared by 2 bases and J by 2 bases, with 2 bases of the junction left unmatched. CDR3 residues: CASSLRGDQETQYF. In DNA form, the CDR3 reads TGTGCCAGCAGCTTACGGGGGGATCAAGAGACCCAGTACTTC.

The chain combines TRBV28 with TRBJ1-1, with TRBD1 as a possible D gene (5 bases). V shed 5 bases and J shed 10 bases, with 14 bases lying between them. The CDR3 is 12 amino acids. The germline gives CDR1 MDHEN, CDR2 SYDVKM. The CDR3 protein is CASSPTAGGAFF. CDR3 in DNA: TGTGCCAGCAGTCCTACAGCGGGGGGAGCTTTCTTT.

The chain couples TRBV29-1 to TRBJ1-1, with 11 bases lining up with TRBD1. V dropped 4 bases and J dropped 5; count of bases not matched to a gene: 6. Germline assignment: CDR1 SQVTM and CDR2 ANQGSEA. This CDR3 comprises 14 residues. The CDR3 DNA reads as TGCAGCGTTGGACCGGGACAGGGGGTAACTGAAGCTTTCTTT. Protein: CSVGPGQGVTEAFF. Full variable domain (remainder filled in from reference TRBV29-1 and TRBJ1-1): SAVISQKPSRDICQRGTSLTIQCQVDSQVTMMFWYRQQPGQSLTLIATANQGSEATYESGFVIDKFPISRPNLTFSTLTVSNMSPEDSSIYLCSVGPGQGVTEAFFGQGTRLTVV.

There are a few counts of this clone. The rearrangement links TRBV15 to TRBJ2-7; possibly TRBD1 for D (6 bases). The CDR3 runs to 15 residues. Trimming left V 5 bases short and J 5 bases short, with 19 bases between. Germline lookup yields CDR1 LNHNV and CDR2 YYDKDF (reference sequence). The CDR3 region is CATSRGTTVSDEQYF. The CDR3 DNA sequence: TGTGCCACCAGCCGTGGGACAACGGTTAGCGACGAGCAGTACTTC. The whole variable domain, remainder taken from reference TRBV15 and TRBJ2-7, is DAMVIQNPRYQVTQFGKPVTLSCSQTLNHNVMYWYQQKSSQAPKLLFHYYDKDFNNEADTPDNFQSRRPNTSFCFLDIRSPGLGDTAMYLCATSRGTTVSDEQYFGPGTRLTVT.

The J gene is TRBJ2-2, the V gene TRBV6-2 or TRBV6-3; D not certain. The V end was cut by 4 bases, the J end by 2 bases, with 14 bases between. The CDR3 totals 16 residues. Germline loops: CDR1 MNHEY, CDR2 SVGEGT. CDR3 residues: CASSFPRGLNTGELFF. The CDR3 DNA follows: TGTGCCAGCAGTTTCCCCCGAGGCCTTAACACCGGGGAGCTGTTTTTT.

The CDR3 loop is CASSFWPIALAKNIQYF. The CDR3 nucleotides are TGTGCCAGCAGTTTTTGGCCGATAGCCCTAGCCAAAAACATTCAGTACTTC. The chain recombines TRBV28 with TRBJ2-4; D is ambiguous. The CDR3 has 17 amino acids. The V gene's germline CDR1 is MDHEN and CDR2 SYDVKM. The germline V and J ends were trimmed by 3 bases and 0 bases, with 15 bases remaining between them.

CDR3 residues: CATSTAGRIPLEQYF. The CDR3 nucleotides are TGTGCCACCTCAACCGCCGGGAGAATCCCTCTGGAGCAGTACTTC. The chain uses TRBV27 and TRBJ2-7, with D tentatively TRBD2 (6 bases). The CDR3 extends over 15 amino acids. Trimming stripped 10 bases from V and 7 bases from J, with 26 bases between. CDR1 is MNHEY and CDR2 is SMNVEV in the germline V gene (reference sequence).